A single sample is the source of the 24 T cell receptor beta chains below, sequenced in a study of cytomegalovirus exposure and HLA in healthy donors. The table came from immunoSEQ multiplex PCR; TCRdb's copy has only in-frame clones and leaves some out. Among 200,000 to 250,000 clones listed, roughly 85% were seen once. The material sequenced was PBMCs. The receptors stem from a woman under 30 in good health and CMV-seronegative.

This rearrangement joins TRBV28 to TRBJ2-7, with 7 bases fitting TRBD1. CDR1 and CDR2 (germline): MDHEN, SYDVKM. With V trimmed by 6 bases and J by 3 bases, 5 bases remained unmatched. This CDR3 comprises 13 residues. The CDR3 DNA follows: TGTGCCAGCAGCCTGACAGGGATCTACGAGCAGTACTTC. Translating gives CASSLTGIYEQYF. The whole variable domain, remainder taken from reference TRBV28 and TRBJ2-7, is DVKVTQSSRYLVKRTGEKVFLECVQDMDHENMFWYRQDPGLGLRLIYFSYDVKMKEKGDIPEGYSVSREKKERFSLILESASTNQTSMYLCASSLTGIYEQYFGPGTRLTVT.

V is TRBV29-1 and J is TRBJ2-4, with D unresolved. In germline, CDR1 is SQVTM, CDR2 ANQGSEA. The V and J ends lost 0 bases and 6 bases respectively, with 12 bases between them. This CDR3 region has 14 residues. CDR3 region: CSVEDQLVGNIQYF. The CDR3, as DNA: TGCAGCGTTGAAGATCAACTCGTCGGAAACATTCAGTACTTC. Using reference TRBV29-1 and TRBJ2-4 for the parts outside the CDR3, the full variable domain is SAVISQKPSRDICQRGTSLTIQCQVDSQVTMMFWYRQQPGQSLTLIATANQGSEATYESGFVIDKFPISRPNLTFSTLTVSNMSPEDSSIYLCSVEDQLVGNIQYFGAGTRLSVL.

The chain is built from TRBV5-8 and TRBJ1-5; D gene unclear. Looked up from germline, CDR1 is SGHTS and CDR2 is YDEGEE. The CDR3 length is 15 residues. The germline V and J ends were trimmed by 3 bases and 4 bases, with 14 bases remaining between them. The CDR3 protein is CASSSGVEGNQPQHF. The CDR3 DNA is TGTGCCAGCAGCTCCGGTGTTGAGGGAAATCAGCCCCAGCATTTT.

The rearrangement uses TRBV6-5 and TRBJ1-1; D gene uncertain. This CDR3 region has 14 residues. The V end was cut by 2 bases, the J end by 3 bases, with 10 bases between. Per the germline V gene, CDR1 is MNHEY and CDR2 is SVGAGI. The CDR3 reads CASSYRTVDTEAFF. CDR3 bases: TGTGCCAGCAGTTACCGGACCGTAGACACTGAAGCTTTCTTT.

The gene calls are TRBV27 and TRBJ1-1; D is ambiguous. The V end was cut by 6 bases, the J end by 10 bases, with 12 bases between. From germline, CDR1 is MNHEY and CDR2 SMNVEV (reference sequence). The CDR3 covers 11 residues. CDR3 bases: TGTGCCAGCAGCTCCAGACTCGTAGCTTTCTTT. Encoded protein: CASSSRLVAFF.

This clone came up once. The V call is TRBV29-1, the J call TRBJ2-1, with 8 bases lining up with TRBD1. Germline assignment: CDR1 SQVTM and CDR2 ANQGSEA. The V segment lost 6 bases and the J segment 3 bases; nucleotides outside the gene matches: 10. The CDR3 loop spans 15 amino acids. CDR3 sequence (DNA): TGCAGCGTGGAGTTCTTGGACAGGGACTACAATGAGCAGTTCTTC. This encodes CSVEFLDRDYNEQFF.

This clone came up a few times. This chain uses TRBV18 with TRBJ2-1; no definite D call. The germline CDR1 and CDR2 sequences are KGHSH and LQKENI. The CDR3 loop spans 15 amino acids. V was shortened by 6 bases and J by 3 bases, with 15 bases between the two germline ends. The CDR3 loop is CASSSDRPSYNEQFF. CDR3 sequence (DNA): TGTGCCAGCTCGAGCGACCGTCCTAGCTACAATGAGCAGTTCTTC.

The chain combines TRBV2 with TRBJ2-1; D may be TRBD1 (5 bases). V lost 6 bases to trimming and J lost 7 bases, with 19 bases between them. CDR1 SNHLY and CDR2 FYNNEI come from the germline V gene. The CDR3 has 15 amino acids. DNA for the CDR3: TGTGCCAGCAGAGTCGACAGCGAGCCTTGGAATGAGCAGTTCTTC. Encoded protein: CASRVDSEPWNEQFF.

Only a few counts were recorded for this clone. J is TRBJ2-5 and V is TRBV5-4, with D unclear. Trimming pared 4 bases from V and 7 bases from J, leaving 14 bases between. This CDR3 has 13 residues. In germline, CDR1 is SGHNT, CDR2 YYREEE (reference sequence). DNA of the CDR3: TGTGCCAGCAGCCCCGTCGTGGGCGGGACCCAGTACTTC. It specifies CASSPVVGGTQYF. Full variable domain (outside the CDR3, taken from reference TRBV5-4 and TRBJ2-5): ETGVTQSPTHLIKTRGQQVTLRCSSQSGHNTVSWYQQALGQGPQFIFQYYREEENGRGNFPPRFSGLQFPNYSSELNVNALELDDSALYLCASSPVVGGTQYFGPGTRLLVL.

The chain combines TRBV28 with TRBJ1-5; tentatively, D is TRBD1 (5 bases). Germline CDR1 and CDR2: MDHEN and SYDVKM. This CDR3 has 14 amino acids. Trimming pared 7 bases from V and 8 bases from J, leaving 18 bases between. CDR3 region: CASTLRDRGEPQHF. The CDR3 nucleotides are TGTGCCAGCACCCTGCGGGACCGGGGGGAGCCCCAGCATTTT.

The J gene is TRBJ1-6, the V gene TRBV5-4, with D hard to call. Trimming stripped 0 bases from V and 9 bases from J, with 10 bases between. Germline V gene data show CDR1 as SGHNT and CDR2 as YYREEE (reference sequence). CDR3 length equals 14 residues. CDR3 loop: CASSLAGGRSPLHF. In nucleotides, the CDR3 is TGTGCCAGCAGCTTGGCCGGAGGGCGTTCACCCCTCCACTTT.

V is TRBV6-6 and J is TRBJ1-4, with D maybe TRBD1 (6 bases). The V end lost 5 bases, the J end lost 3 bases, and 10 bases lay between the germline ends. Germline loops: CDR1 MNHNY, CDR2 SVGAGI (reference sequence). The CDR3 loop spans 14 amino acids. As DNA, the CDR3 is TGTGCCAGCAGTAGGGGGAGATCTAATGAAAAACTGTTTTTT. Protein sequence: CASSRGRSNEKLFF.

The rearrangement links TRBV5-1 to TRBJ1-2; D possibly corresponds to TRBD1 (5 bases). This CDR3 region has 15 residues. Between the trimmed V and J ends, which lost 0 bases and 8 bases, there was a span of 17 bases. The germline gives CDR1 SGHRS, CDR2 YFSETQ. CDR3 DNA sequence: TGCGCCAGCAGCTTGGGGCACCTGACGGGGGACGGCTACACCTTC. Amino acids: CASSLGHLTGDGYTF.

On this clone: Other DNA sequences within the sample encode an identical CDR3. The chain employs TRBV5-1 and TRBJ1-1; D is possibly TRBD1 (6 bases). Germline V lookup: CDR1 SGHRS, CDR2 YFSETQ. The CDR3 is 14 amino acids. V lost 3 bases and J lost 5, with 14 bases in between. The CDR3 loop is CASSWGQGGTEAFF. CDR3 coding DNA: TGCGCCAGCAGCTGGGGGCAGGGAGGGACTGAAGCTTTCTTT.

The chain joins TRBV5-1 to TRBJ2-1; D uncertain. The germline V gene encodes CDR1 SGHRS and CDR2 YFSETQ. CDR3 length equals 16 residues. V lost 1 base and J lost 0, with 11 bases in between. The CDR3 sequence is CASSLSGSSSYNEQFF. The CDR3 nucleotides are TGCGCCAGCAGCTTGTCGGGTTCAAGCTCCTACAATGAGCAGTTCTTC. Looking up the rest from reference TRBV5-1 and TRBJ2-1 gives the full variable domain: KAGVTQTPRYLIKTRGQQVTLSCSPISGHRSVSWYQQTPGQGLQFLFEYFSETQRNKGNFPGRFSGRQFSNSRSEMNVSTLELGDSALYLCASSLSGSSSYNEQFFGPGTRLTVL.

The CDR3 region is CASRTRRGEQFF. Here the CDR3 DNA reads TGTGCCAGCAGGACTAGGAGGGGTGAGCAGTTCTTC. The rearrangement links TRBV6-5 to TRBJ2-1, with D possibly matching TRBD2 (6 bases). V was cut by 6 bases and J by 9 bases, with 12 bases left in between. This CDR3 is built from 12 residues. CDR1 and CDR2 from the germline V gene are MNHEY and SVGAGI.

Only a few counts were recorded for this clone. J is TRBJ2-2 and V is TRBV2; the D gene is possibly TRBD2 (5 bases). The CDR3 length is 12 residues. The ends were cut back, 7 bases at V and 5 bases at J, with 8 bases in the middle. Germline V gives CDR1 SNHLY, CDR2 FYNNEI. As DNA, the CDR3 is TGTGCCAGCACCGGGGATACCGGGGAGCTGTTTTTT. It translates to CASTGDTGELFF.

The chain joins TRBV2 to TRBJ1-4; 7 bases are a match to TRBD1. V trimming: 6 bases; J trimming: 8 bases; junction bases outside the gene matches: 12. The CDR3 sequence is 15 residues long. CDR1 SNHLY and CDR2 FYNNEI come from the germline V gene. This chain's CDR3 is CASRPDRVTREKLFF. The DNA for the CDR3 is TGTGCCAGCAGACCCGACAGGGTCACCCGGGAAAAACTGTTTTTT.

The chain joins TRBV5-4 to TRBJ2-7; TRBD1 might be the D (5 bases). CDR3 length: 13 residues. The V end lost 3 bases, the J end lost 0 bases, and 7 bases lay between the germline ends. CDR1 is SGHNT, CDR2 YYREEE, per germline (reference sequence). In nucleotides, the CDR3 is TGTGCCAGCAGCTGGGGCGGCTCCTACGAGCAGTACTTC. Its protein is CASSWGGSYEQYF.

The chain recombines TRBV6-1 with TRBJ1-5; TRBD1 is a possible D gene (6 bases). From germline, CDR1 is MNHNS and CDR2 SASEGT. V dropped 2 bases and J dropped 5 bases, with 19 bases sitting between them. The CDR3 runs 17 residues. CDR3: CASSERDTWRAHQPQHF. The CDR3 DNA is TGTGCCAGCAGTGAAAGGGACACCTGGCGGGCTCATCAGCCCCAGCATTTT.

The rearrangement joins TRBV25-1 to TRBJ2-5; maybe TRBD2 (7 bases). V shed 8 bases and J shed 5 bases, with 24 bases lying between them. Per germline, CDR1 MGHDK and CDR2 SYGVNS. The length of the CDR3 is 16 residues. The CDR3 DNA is TGTGCCAGCGCGGGGGTAGGGCAGGGGATTGGGGAGACCCAGTACTTC. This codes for CASAGVGQGIGETQYF.

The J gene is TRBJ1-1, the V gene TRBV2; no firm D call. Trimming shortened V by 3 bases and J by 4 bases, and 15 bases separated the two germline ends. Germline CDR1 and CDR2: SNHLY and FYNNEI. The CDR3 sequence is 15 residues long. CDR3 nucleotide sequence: TGTGCCAGCAGTGAGGGCGGATTTGGAGTCACTGAAGCTTTCTTT. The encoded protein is CASSEGGFGVTEAFF.

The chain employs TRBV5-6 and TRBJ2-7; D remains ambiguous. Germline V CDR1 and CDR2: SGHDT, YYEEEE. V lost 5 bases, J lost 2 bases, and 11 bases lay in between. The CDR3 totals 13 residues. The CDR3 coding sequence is TGTGCCAGCAGTTCATCCTATCCCTACGAGCAGTACTTC. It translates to CASSSSYPYEQYF. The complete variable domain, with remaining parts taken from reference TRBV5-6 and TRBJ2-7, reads DAGVTQSPTHLIKTRGQQVTLRCSPKSGHDTVSWYQQALGQGPQFIFQYYEEEERQRGNFPDRFSGHQFPNYSSELNVNALLLGDSALYLCASSSSYPYEQYFGPGTRLTVT.

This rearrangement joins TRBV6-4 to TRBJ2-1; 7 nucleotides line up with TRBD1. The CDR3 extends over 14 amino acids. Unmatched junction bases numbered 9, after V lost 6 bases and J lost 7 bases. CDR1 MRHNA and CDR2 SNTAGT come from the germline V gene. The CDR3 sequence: CASSSGTAANEQFF. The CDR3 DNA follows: TGTGCCAGCAGCTCCGGGACAGCCGCAAATGAGCAGTTCTTC.